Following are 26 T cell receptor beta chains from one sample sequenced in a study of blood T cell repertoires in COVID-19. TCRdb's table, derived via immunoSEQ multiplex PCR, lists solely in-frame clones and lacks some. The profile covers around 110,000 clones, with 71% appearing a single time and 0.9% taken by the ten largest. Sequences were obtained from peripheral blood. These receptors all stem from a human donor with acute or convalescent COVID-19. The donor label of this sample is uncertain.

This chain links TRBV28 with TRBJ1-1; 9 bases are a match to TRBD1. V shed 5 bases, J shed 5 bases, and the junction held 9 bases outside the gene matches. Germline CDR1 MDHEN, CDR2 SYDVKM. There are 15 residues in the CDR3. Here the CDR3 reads CASSPKDRGNTEAFF. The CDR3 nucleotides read TGTGCCAGCAGTCCTAAGGACAGGGGAAATACTGAAGCTTTCTTT.

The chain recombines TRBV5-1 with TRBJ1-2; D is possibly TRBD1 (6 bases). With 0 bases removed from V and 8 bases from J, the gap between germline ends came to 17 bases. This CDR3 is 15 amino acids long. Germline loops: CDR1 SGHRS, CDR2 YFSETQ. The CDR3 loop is CASSLDAGTPRGYTF. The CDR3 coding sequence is TGCGCCAGCAGCTTGGACGCCGGGACACCGCGCGGCTACACCTTC.

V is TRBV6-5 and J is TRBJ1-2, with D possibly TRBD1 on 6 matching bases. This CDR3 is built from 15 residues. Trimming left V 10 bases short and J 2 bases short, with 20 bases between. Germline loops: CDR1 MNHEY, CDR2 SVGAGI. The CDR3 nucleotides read TGTGCCACCCGGCTCGGGGGGCTGAACAACTATGGCTACACCTTC. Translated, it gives CATRLGGLNNYGYTF.

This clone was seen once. The CDR3 reads CASYRGGGSEAFF. CDR3 bases: TGTGCCAGCTACAGGGGAGGTGGTTCTGAAGCTTTCTTT. The chain uses TRBV6-5 and TRBJ1-1; the match to TRBD1 covers 7 bases. Trimming at V came to 8 bases and at J to 6 bases, leaving 9 bases not matched to a gene. Germline lookup yields CDR1 MNHEY and CDR2 SVGAGI. The CDR3 runs 13 residues.

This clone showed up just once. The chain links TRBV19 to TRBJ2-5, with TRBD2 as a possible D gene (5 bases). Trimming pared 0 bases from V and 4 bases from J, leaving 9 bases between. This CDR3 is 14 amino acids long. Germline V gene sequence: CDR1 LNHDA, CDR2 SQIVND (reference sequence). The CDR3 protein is CASSIDMGRETQYF. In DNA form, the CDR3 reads TGTGCCAGTAGTATAGATATGGGGAGAGAGACCCAGTACTTC.

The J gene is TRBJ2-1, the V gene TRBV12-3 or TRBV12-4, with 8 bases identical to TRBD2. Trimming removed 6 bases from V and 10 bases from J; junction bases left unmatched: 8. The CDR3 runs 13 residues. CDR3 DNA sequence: TGTGCCAGCAGGCTCCACGGGACTAGAGAGCAGTTCTTC. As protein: CASRLHGTREQFF.

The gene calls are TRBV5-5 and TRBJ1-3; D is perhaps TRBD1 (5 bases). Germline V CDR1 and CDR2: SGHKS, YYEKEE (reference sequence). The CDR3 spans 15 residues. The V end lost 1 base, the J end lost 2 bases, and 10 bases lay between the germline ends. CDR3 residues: CASSLQGGTGNTIYF. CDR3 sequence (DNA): TGTGCCAGCAGCTTGCAGGGTGGAACTGGAAACACCATATATTTT.

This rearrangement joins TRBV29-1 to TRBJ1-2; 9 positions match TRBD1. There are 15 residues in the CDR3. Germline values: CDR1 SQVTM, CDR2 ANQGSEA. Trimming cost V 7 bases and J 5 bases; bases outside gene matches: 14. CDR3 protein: CSARIGQGQSYGYTF. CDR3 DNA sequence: TGCAGCGCTAGGATCGGACAGGGGCAATCGTATGGCTACACCTTC.

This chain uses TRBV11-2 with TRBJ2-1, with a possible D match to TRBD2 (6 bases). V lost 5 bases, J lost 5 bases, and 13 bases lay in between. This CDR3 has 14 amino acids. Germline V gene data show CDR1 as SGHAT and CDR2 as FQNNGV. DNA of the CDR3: TGTGCCAGCAGCACCGGGACTTCTAACAATGAGCAGTTCTTC. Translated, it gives CASSTGTSNNEQFF.

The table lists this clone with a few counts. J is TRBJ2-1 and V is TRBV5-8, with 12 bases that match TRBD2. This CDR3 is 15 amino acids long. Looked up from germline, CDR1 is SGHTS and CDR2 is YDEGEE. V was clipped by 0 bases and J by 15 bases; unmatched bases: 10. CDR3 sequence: CASSLGASGGAVGFF. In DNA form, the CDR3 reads TGTGCCAGCAGCTTGGGGGCTAGCGGGGGGGCCGTCGGGTTCTTC.

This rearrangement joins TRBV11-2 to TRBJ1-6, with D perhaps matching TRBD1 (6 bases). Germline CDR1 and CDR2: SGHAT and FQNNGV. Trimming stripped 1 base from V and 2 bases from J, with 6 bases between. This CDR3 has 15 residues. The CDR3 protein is CASSLAGAYNSPLHF. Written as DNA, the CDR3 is TGTGCCAGCAGCTTAGCAGGGGCCTATAATTCACCCCTCCACTTT. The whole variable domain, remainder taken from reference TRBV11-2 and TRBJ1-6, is EAGVAQSPRYKIIEKRQSVAFWCNPISGHATLYWYQQILGQGPKLLIQFQNNGVVDDSQLPKDRFSAERLKGVDSTLKIQPAKLEDSAVYLCASSLAGAYNSPLHFGNGTRLTVT.

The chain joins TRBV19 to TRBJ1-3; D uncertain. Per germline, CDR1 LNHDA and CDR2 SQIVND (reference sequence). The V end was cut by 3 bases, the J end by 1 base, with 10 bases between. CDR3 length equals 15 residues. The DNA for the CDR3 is TGTGCCAGTAGTATTTGGGGAGGTTCTGGAAACACCATATATTTT. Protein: CASSIWGGSGNTIYF.

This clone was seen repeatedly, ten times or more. CDR3 sequence (DNA): TGTGCCAGCTCACCGAGGACAGGCGACAGCTATGGCTACACCTTC. Amino acid sequence: CASSPRTGDSYGYTF. The chain uses TRBV18 and TRBJ1-2, with 7 bases matching TRBD1. V dropped 3 bases and J dropped 4; count of bases not matched to a gene: 8. The CDR3 runs 15 residues. The germline V gene has CDR1 KGHSH and CDR2 LQKENI.

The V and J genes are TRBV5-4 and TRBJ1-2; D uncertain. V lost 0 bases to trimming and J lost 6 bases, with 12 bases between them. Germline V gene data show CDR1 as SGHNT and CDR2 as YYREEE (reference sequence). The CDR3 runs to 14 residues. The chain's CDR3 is CASSLEWSGHGYTF. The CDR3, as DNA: TGTGCCAGCAGCTTGGAATGGTCAGGTCATGGCTACACCTTC.

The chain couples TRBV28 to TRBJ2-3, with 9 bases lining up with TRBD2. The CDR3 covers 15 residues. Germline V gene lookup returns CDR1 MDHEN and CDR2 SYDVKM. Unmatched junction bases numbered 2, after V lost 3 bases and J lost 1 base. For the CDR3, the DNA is TGTGCCAGCAGTTTCCAGCGGGGGGGCACAGATACGCAGTATTTT. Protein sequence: CASSFQRGGTDTQYF.

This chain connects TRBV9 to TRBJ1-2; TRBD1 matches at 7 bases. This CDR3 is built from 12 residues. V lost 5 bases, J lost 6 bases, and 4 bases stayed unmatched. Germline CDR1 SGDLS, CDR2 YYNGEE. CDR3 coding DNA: TGTGCCAGCAGAAGGGACAGCCATGGCTACACCTTC. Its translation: CASRRDSHGYTF.

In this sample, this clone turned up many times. CDR3 DNA: TGCGCCAGCAGCCAACCCACCCGGGACAGGGGGTTCTATGGCTACACCTTC. The encoded protein is CASSQPTRDRGFYGYTF. The chain recombines TRBV4-1 with TRBJ1-2; 11 nucleotides line up with TRBD1. Trimming cost V 2 bases and J 4 bases; bases outside gene matches: 9. CDR1 is MGHRA, CDR2 YSYEKL, per germline. The CDR3 extends over 17 amino acids.

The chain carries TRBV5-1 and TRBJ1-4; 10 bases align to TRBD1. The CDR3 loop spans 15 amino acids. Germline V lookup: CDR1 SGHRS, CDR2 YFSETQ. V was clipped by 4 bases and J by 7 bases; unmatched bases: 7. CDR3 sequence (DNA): TGCGCCAGCAGCGGGACAGGGGCTGTCGGTGAAAAACTGTTTTTT. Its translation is CASSGTGAVGEKLFF. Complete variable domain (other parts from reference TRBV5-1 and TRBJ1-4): KAGVTQTPRYLIKTRGQQVTLSCSPISGHRSVSWYQQTPGQGLQFLFEYFSETQRNKGNFPGRFSGRQFSNSRSEMNVSTLELGDSALYLCASSGTGAVGEKLFFGSGTQLSVL.

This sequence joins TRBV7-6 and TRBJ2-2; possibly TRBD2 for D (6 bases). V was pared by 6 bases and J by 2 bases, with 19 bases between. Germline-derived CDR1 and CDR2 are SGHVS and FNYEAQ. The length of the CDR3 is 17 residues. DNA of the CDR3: TGTGCCAGCAGGCCCCCCTTAGCGGAACGAAACACCGGGGAGCTGTTTTTT. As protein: CASRPPLAERNTGELFF. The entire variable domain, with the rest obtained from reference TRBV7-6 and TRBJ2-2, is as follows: GAGVSQSPRYKVTKRGQDVALRCDPISGHVSLYWYRQALGQGPEFLTYFNYEAQQDKSGLPNDRFSAERPEGSISTLTIQRTEQRDSAMYRCASRPPLAERNTGELFFGEGSRLTVL.

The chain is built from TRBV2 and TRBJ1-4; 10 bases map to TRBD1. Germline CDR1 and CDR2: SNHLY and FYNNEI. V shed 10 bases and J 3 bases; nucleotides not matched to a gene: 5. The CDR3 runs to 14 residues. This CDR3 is CATKGTGANEKLFF. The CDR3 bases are TGTGCCACGAAAGGGACAGGGGCTAATGAAAAACTGTTTTTT.

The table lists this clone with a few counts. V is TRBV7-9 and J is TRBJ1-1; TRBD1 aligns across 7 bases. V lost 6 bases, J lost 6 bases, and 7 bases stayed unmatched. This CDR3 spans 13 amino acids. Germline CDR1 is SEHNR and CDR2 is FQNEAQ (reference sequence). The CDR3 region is CASRDLTGSEAFF. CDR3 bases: TGTGCCAGCAGAGATCTGACAGGGTCTGAAGCTTTCTTT.

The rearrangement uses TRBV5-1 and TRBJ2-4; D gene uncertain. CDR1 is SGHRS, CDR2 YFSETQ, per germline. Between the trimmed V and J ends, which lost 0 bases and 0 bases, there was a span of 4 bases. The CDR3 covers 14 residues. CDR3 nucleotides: TGCGCCAGCAGCTTGGCAGAAGCCAAAAACATTCAGTACTTC. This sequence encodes CASSLAEAKNIQYF.

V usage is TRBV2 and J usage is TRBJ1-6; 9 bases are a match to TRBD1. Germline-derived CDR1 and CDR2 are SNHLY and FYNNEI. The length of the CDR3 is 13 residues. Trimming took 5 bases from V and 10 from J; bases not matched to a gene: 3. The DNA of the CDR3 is TGTGCCAGCAGTACAGGGGGCGCCTCACCCCTCCACTTT. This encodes CASSTGGASPLHF. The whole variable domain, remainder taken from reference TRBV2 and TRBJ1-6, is EPEVTQTPSHQVTQMGQEVILRCVPISNHLYFYWYRQILGQKVEFLVSFYNNEISEKSEIFDDQFSVERPDGSNFTLKIRSTKLEDSAMYFCASSTGGASPLHFGNGTRLTVT.

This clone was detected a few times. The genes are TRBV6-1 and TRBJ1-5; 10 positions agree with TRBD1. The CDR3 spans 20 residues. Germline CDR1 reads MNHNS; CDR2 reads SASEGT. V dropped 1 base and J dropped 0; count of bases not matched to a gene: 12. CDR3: CASSEVRDRGPRYSNQPQHF. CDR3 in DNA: TGTGCCAGCAGTGAAGTGAGGGACAGGGGACCTCGCTATAGCAATCAGCCCCAGCATTTT.

The CDR3 region is CASSQSGTGQDTQYF. DNA for the CDR3: TGCGCCAGCAGTCAATCTGGGACAGGGCAAGATACGCAGTATTTT. J is TRBJ2-3 and V is TRBV23-1, with 9 bases matching TRBD1. TRBV23-1 is marked as an open reading frame, function uncertain. With V trimmed by 0 bases and J by 5 bases, 3 bases remained unmatched. This CDR3 is 15 amino acids long.

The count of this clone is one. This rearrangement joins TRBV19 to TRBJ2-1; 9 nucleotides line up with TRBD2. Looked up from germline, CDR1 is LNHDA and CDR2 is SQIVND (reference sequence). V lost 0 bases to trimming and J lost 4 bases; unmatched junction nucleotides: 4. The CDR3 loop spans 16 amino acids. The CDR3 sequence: CASSIDEAGGYNEQFF. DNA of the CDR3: TGTGCCAGTAGTATAGATGAGGCGGGGGGGTACAATGAGCAGTTCTTC. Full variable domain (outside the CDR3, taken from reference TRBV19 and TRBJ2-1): DGGITQSPKYLFRKEGQNVTLSCEQNLNHDAMYWYRQDPGQGLRLIYYSQIVNDFQKGDIAEGYSVSREKKESFPLTVTSAQKNPTAFYLCASSIDEAGGYNEQFFGPGTRLTVL.